Each of the 29 T cell receptor beta chains below was sequenced from the same sample in a study. Sequenced by immunoSEQ multiplex PCR; TCRdb stores in-frame clones only, minus some. The repertoire holds 40,000 to 55,000 clones, over 90% seen once, with around 10% in the top ten. The material sequenced was PBMCs. The origin of the receptors is a man aged 40-49 years with rheumatoid arthritis.

The chain uses TRBV30 and TRBJ1-3; TRBD1 is a possible D gene (6 bases). Between the trimmed V and J ends, which lost 0 bases and 0 bases, there was a span of 12 bases. The germline V gene has CDR1 GTSNPN and CDR2 SVGIG (reference sequence). This CDR3 has 16 amino acids. Here the CDR3 reads CAWSVVRGSSGNTIYF. The CDR3 DNA is TGTGCCTGGAGTGTTGTCAGGGGTTCCTCTGGAAACACCATATATTTT.

The V call is TRBV2, the J call TRBJ1-2; D is possibly TRBD1 (5 bases). Germline values: CDR1 SNHLY, CDR2 FYNNEI. The CDR3 sequence is 14 residues long. V gave up 2 bases and J gave up 3 bases, with 10 bases separating them. This CDR3 is CASSEQRGDYGYTF. The CDR3 DNA is TGTGCCAGCAGTGAACAAAGAGGGGACTATGGCTACACCTTC.

This clone was seen only once. Relative to the germline gene, one junction end is altered; a read error may explain this. This chain links TRBV3-1 (or the pseudogene TRBV3-2) with TRBJ2-2, with D possibly being TRBD1 (6 bases). CDR1 and CDR2 from the germline V gene are LGHDT and YNNKEL (reference sequence). The CDR3 has 15 amino acids. This CDR3 is CASSQDRGDTEELFF. Written as DNA, the CDR3 is TGTGCCAGCAGCCAAGACAGGGGCGACACCGAGGAGCTGTTTTTT.

The CDR3 sequence: CASSYREMNYGYTF. In DNA, the CDR3 is TGTGCCAGCAGTTACAGGGAAATGAACTATGGCTACACCTTC. The V and J genes are TRBV6-5 and TRBJ1-2; D is undetermined. Germline V CDR1 and CDR2: MNHEY, SVGAGI. The CDR3 totals 14 residues. Trimming pared 2 bases from V and 2 bases from J, leaving 9 bases between.

The genes are TRBV19 and TRBJ2-1; D is undetermined. The CDR3 is made up of 12 amino acids. V lost 0 bases to trimming and J lost 12 bases, with 9 bases between them. Germline V gene data show CDR1 as LNHDA and CDR2 as SQIVND (reference sequence). CDR3 nucleotide sequence: TGTGCCAGTAGTATAGATAGAAGATCGCAGTTCTTC. It specifies CASSIDRRSQFF.

This sequence joins TRBV27 and TRBJ1-3; D is perhaps TRBD1 (6 bases). This CDR3 spans 15 amino acids. Germline CDR1 reads MNHEY; CDR2 reads SMNVEV (reference sequence). The ends were cut back, 7 bases at V and 3 bases at J, with 16 bases in the middle. The CDR3 bases are TGTGCCAGCACCCCGGCGGGGGCGGTTGGAAACACCATATATTTT. Protein product: CASTPAGAVGNTIYF.

V and J are TRBV2 and TRBJ1-2; no clear D. The V gene lost 5 bases and the J gene lost 4 bases, with 14 bases spanning the gap. The germline gives CDR1 SNHLY, CDR2 FYNNEI. This CDR3 has 14 residues. For the CDR3, the DNA is TGTGCCAGCAGTATGCGATCGGGTCCCTATGGCTACACCTTC. This codes for CASSMRSGPYGYTF.

CDR3 in amino acids: CASGPQNQPQHF. CDR3 sequence (DNA): TGTGCCAGCGGCCCTCAGAATCAGCCCCAGCATTTT. The J gene is TRBJ1-5, the V gene TRBV12-3 or TRBV12-4, with no clear D. The CDR3 totals 12 residues. Trimming pared 8 bases from V and 4 bases from J, leaving 9 bases between.

Only one count was recorded for this clone. The rearrangement uses TRBV6-7 and TRBJ2-7, with D tentatively TRBD2 (5 bases). TRBV6-7 belongs to the ORF category, with a function that is uncertain. V was shortened by 6 bases and J by 1 base, with 28 bases between the two germline ends. The CDR3 has 19 amino acids. DNA of the CDR3: TGTGCCAGCAGCCATACAGCTACTAGATGCGGGCCCACTTCCTACGAGCAGTACTTC. Encoded protein: CASSHTATRCGPTSYEQYF.

This clone appeared once. V gene TRBV25-1 combines with J gene TRBJ1-5; D perhaps matches TRBD1 (6 bases). Germline V lookup: CDR1 MGHDK, CDR2 SYGVNS. Trimming pared 6 bases from V and 8 bases from J, leaving 11 bases between. This CDR3 has 12 residues. CDR3 sequence (DNA): TGTGCCAGCAGACAGGGAAAGGAGCCCCAGCATTTT. Its translation is CASRQGKEPQHF.

This chain links TRBV5-1 with TRBJ2-2; no definite D call. The CDR3 totals 15 residues. The V end lost 4 bases, the J end lost 4 bases, and 14 bases lay between the germline ends. Germline V gene data show CDR1 as SGHRS and CDR2 as YFSETQ. CDR3 coding DNA: TGCGCCAGCAGCCGTCCCTCTGGCGCCACCGGGGAGCTGTTTTTT. This codes for CASSRPSGATGELFF. The full variable domain, rest sourced from reference TRBV5-1 and TRBJ2-2, is KAGVTQTPRYLIKTRGQQVTLSCSPISGHRSVSWYQQTPGQGLQFLFEYFSETQRNKGNFPGRFSGRQFSNSRSEMNVSTLELGDSALYLCASSRPSGATGELFFGEGSRLTVL.

The CDR3 DNA follows: TGTGCCAGTAGCCTTGACAGGGACACTGAAGCTTTCTTT. Translated: CASSLDRDTEAFF. The chain couples TRBV19 to TRBJ1-1; 7 nucleotides line up with TRBD1. Germline V gene lookup returns CDR1 LNHDA and CDR2 SQIVND (reference sequence). V was pared by 6 bases and J by 3 bases, with 4 bases of the junction left unmatched. The CDR3 is 13 residues long. Drawing the rest from reference TRBV19 and TRBJ1-1, the complete variable domain is DGGITQSPKYLFRKEGQNVTLSCEQNLNHDAMYWYRQDPGQGLRLIYYSQIVNDFQKGDIAEGYSVSREKKESFPLTVTSAQKNPTAFYLCASSLDRDTEAFFGQGTRLTVV.

This chain connects TRBV4-3 to TRBJ1-1, with 10 bases lining up with TRBD1. The V gene end was trimmed by 5 bases and the J gene end by 0 bases; junction bases not matched to a gene: 6. Germline V lookup: CDR1 LGHNA, CDR2 YSLEER. This CDR3 contains 16 residues. In DNA, the CDR3 is TGCGCCAGCAGCGACACGGGACAGGGGTTGAACACTGAAGCTTTCTTT. It specifies CASSDTGQGLNTEAFF.

The sample holds one count of this clone. This chain uses TRBV18 with TRBJ1-1; D remains ambiguous. V was trimmed by 0 bases and J by 8 bases, leaving 10 bases between them. There are 13 residues in the CDR3. Germline V gene lookup returns CDR1 KGHSH and CDR2 LQKENI. CDR3: CASSPPRGLEAFF. As DNA, the CDR3 is TGTGCCAGCTCACCACCTCGAGGGCTCGAAGCTTTCTTT.

The V call is TRBV7-9, the J call TRBJ2-3, with 12 bases that match TRBD2. The J segment lost 0 bases and the V segment lost 8 bases, leaving 6 bases of the junction unmatched. Germline V gene data show CDR1 as SEHNR and CDR2 as FQNEAQ (reference sequence). The CDR3 totals 16 residues. The CDR3 spells CASGLAGGGSTDTQYF. CDR3 sequence (DNA): TGTGCCAGCGGGCTAGCGGGAGGGGGCAGCACAGATACGCAGTATTTT.

This chain joins TRBV7-2 and TRBJ2-7, with D tentatively TRBD1 or TRBD2 (6 bases each). Per germline, CDR1 SGHTA and CDR2 FQGNSA. The CDR3 runs 14 residues. With 6 bases removed from V and 2 bases from J, the gap between germline ends came to 14 bases. The CDR3 coding sequence is TGTGCCAGCAGGAACAAAGGGGGGCCCTACGAGCAGTACTTC. It yields the protein CASRNKGGPYEQYF.

Of note for this clone: Sequence at one end of the junction differs from germline and may be a read error. This chain joins TRBV10-3 and TRBJ2-1; 7 nucleotides line up with TRBD2. CDR3 length: 16 residues. Germline V gene lookup returns CDR1 ENHRY and CDR2 SYGVKD. Written as DNA, the CDR3 is TGTGCCATCAGTGCATTAGGACTAGGCTCCCACAATGAGCAGTTCTTC. This translates into CAISALGLGSHNEQFF.

This sequence joins TRBV7-2 and TRBJ2-1, with TRBD2 identical over 10 bases. Per the germline V gene, CDR1 is SGHTA and CDR2 is FQGNSA. Trimming took 1 base from V and 5 from J; bases not matched to a gene: 5. The CDR3 has 16 amino acids. The chain's CDR3 is CASSLVAGGGNNEQFF. CDR3 bases: TGTGCCAGCAGCTTAGTAGCGGGAGGAGGCAACAATGAGCAGTTCTTC.

The CDR3: CATSDSGLAGGNTDTQYF. The CDR3 nucleotides are TGTGCCACCAGTGATTCCGGACTAGCGGGGGGGAACACAGATACGCAGTATTTT. The J gene is TRBJ2-3, the V gene TRBV24-1; 15 bases are shared with TRBD2. With V trimmed by 2 bases and J by 2 bases, 4 bases remained unmatched. The V gene's germline CDR1 is KGHDR and CDR2 SFDVKD. The CDR3 is made up of 18 amino acids.

V is TRBV4-2 and J is TRBJ1-4, with D unclear. The V end lost 1 base, the J end lost 1 base, and 13 bases lay between the germline ends. The CDR3 totals 17 residues. The V gene's germline CDR1 is LGHNA and CDR2 YNFKEQ. The CDR3: CASSQGWADVTNEKLFF. The DNA of the CDR3 is TGTGCCAGCAGCCAAGGCTGGGCAGATGTAACTAATGAAAAACTGTTTTTT.

Here the CDR3 DNA reads TGTGCCAGCAGCTCCCGACAGGCTAGTGGCTACACCTTC. Translating gives CASSSRQASGYTF. The rearrangement joins TRBV5-6 to TRBJ1-2; D is perhaps TRBD1 (6 bases). Germline CDR1 is SGHDT and CDR2 is YYEEEE. The CDR3 length is 13 residues. The V and J ends lost 3 bases and 7 bases respectively, with 13 bases between them.

The V and J genes are TRBV5-5 and TRBJ2-7; D not resolved. The CDR3 has 13 residues. The germline CDR1 and CDR2 sequences are SGHKS and YYEKEE (reference sequence). V lost 0 bases and J lost 7, with 11 bases in between. The CDR3 loop reads CASSLDITVEQYF. Here the CDR3 DNA reads TGTGCCAGCAGCTTGGATATTACGGTGGAGCAGTACTTC.

V gene TRBV29-1 combines with J gene TRBJ1-1; a possible D gene is TRBD1 (6 bases). The CDR3 has 13 amino acids. Deletions cut 6 bases from V and 7 bases from J, with 18 bases between. Germline assignment: CDR1 SQVTM and CDR2 ANQGSEA. The CDR3 DNA sequence: TGCAGCGTCGACAATAGAGGGGGGAATGAAGCTTTCTTT. It codes for CSVDNRGGNEAFF.

The V call is TRBV7-6, the J call TRBJ1-5; the D is unclear. The CDR3 covers 14 residues. The germline gives CDR1 SGHVS, CDR2 FNYEAQ. Trimming left V 2 bases short and J 2 bases short, with 7 bases between. The CDR3 DNA reads as TGTGCCAGCAGCTTAAGTGACGGCAATCAGCCCCAGCATTTT. This gives the protein CASSLSDGNQPQHF.

CDR3 in DNA: TGCAGCGTTGTGGCGTGGGCGTTCACAGATACGCAGTATTTT. Protein sequence: CSVVAWAFTDTQYF. This chain links TRBV29-1 with TRBJ2-3; no firm D call. Germline V gene data show CDR1 as SQVTM and CDR2 as ANQGSEA. The CDR3 contains 14 residues. V was cut by 4 bases and J by 2 bases, with 13 bases left in between.

The chain employs TRBV19 and TRBJ2-6; tentatively, D is TRBD2 (6 bases). Germline V gene sequence: CDR1 LNHDA, CDR2 SQIVND (reference sequence). The CDR3 totals 16 residues. In DNA, the CDR3 is TGTGCTTCGGGACTCGGGTTTCTCTCTGGGGCCAACGTCCTGACTTTC. Protein: CASGLGFLSGANVLTF.

The chain employs TRBV4-2 and TRBJ2-3, with 7 bases matching TRBD2. Germline CDR1 and CDR2: LGHNA and YNFKEQ. This CDR3 contains 17 residues. Germline trimming cut 2 bases from V and 7 bases from J; bases unmatched to any gene: 15. This CDR3 reads CASSQLADILEGNTQYF. Here the CDR3 DNA reads TGTGCCAGCAGCCAACTAGCGGACATCCTAGAGGGAAATACGCAGTATTTT.

This chain connects TRBV28 to TRBJ2-7; D is undetermined. V lost 5 bases to trimming and J lost 3 bases, with 11 bases between them. Germline CDR1 is MDHEN and CDR2 is SYDVKM. The CDR3 contains 13 residues. The CDR3 nucleotides are TGTGCCAGCAGTCCTCGGCTTCACTACGAGCAGTACTTC. Its protein is CASSPRLHYEQYF.

This clone was detected only a few times. The chain is built from TRBV2 and TRBJ1-2; tentatively, D is TRBD1 (5 bases). Germline-derived CDR1 and CDR2 are SNHLY and FYNNEI. CDR3 length: 10 amino acids. V was clipped by 10 bases and J by 8 bases, with 11 bases between them. This chain's CDR3 is CATATEGYTF. CDR3 DNA: TGTGCCACCGCGACAGAGGGCTACACCTTC.